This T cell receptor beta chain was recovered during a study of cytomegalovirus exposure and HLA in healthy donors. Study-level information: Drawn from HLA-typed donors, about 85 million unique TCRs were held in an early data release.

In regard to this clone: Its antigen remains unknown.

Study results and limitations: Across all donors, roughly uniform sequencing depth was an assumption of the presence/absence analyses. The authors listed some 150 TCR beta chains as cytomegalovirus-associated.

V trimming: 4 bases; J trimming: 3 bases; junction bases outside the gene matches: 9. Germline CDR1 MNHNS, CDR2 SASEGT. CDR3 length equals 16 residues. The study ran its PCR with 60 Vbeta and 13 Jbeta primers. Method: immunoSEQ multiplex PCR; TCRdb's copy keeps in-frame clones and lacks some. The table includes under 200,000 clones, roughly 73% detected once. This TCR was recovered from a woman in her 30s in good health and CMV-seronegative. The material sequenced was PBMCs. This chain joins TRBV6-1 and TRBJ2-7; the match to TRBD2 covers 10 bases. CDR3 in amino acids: CASSARGRTSGYEQYF. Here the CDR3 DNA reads TGTGCCAGCAGTGCCAGGGGCCGGACTAGCGGCTACGAGCAGTACTTC.